The rows below give T cell receptor beta chains drawn from one sample of a study of OX40 agonist ivuxolimab in advanced cancers. Clones were read by immunoSEQ multiplex PCR, and TCRdb kept only the in-frame ones, dropping some. This sample has 60,000 to 70,000 clones, with more than 65% found just once. The sample was CD4+ or CD8+ T cells sorted from blood, taken in a trial of the OX40 agonist ivuxolimab. The receptors here all came from an adult with an advanced solid tumor such as melanoma, head and neck, liver or kidney cancer. Each CDR3 is given with its conserved first and last residue. D genes are given only for firm matches. The size of a clone is reported for some rows only, either as once, few or many, or as a class for expanded clones.

cdr3_aa	cdr3_nt	j_call	clone_size	d_call	v_call
CASSQERLAKNIQYF	TGCGCCAGCAGCCAAGAACGGCTAGCCAAAAACATTCAGTACTTC	TRBJ2-4	.	.	TRBV4-3
CSVVSPHRGLNTDTQYF	TGCAGCGTTGTGTCTCCCCACAGGGGGCTAAACACAGATACGCAGTATTTT	TRBJ2-3	once	TRBD1	TRBV29-1
CASSRGGRGQPQHF	TGTGCCAGCAGTCGAGGGGGCAGGGGGCAGCCCCAGCATTTT	TRBJ1-5	few	TRBD1	TRBV6-5
CASSFGGINNEQFF	TGTGCCAGCAGTTTCGGGGGAATAAACAATGAGCAGTTCTTC	TRBJ2-1	.	.	TRBV27
CASSEFTGGYLSLFF	TGTGCCAGCAGTGAATTTACAGGGGGATACCTCAGCCTGTTTTTT	TRBJ1-4	.	TRBD1	TRBV6-1
CASNPGQGNIQYF	TGTGCCAGTAATCCGGGTCAGGGAAACATTCAGTACTTC	TRBJ2-4	.	.	TRBV19
CASSLVSGTWDTGELFF	TGTGCCAGCAGCTTAGTATCAGGGACATGGGACACCGGGGAGCTGTTTTTT	TRBJ2-2	.	.	TRBV7-9
CASSLGVGEHDEQYF	TGCGCCAGCAGCTTGGGAGTGGGGGAGCACGACGAGCAGTACTTC	TRBJ2-7	.	.	TRBV5-1
CASSQDVAGRGAFF	TGTGCCAGCAGCCAAGATGTGGCGGGAAGGGGAGCTTTCTTT	TRBJ1-1	.	.	TRBV4-2
CASSPQGVGNTEAFF	TGTGCCAGCTCACCACAGGGGGTTGGGAACACTGAAGCTTTCTTT	TRBJ1-1	once	.	TRBV18
CAISESTRQTRGYTF	TGTGCCATCAGTGAGTCGACGAGGCAGACGCGAGGCTACACCTTC	TRBJ1-2	.	.	TRBV10-3
CASSIIRGRTTRNEQFF	TGTGCCAGTAGTATAATAAGGGGGAGAACTACGAGGAATGAGCAGTTCTTC	TRBJ2-1	.	.	TRBV19
CASSLGNRVVNTIYF	TGTGCCAGCAGCTTAGGCAACAGGGTTGTAAACACCATATATTTT	TRBJ1-3	once	.	TRBV7-2
CASSEQGDNEQFF	TGTGCCAGCAGTGAACAGGGTGACAATGAGCAGTTCTTC	TRBJ2-1	.	.	TRBV2
CASSRGSIDTQYF	TGTGCCAGTAGTCGCGGGAGTATAGATACGCAGTATTTT	TRBJ2-3	.	TRBD2	TRBV19
CASSTVRGSTDTQYF	TGTGCCAGCAGCACGGTCAGGGGCAGCACAGATACGCAGTATTTT	TRBJ2-3	.	.	TRBV11-2
CNVSQGSYEQYF	TGCAACGTTTCCCAGGGCTCCTACGAGCAGTACTTC	TRBJ2-7	.	.	TRBV29-1
CASSDRPTLYGYTF	TGTGCCAGTTCAGACAGACCCACTTTATATGGCTACACCTTC	TRBJ1-2	.	.	TRBV6-1
CASSPGRTQETQYF	TGCGCCAGCAGCCCCGGCAGGACCCAAGAGACCCAGTACTTC	TRBJ2-5	.	.	TRBV5-1
CATSDSYQPQHF	TGTGCCACCAGCGACAGCTATCAGCCCCAGCATTTT	TRBJ1-5	.	.	TRBV15
CASSQSRGINEKLFF	TGTGCCAGCAGCCAATCGCGCGGGATTAATGAAAAACTGTTTTTT	TRBJ1-4	.	.	TRBV16
CASSRQGGPYNEQFF	TGTGCCAGTAGCCGACAGGGCGGGCCCTACAATGAGCAGTTCTTC	TRBJ2-1	.	TRBD1	TRBV19
CASSFPGQETQYF	TGTGCCAGCAGCTTCCCTGGACAAGAGACCCAGTACTTC	TRBJ2-5	.	.	TRBV5-6
CAISEPVLTGANVLTF	TGTGCCATCAGTGAGCCGGTACTGACTGGGGCCAACGTCCTGACTTTC	TRBJ2-6	.	.	TRBV10-3
CARSLRLIRSNQPQHF	TGTGCCAGAAGCTTGAGATTGATTCGTAGCAATCAGCCCCAGCATTTT	TRBJ1-5	.	.	TRBV5-3
CASRGGATDTQYF	TGTGCCAGCAGGGGGGGGGCCACAGATACGCAGTATTTT	TRBJ2-3	.	.	TRBV6-6
CASSGTFRNEQFF	TGCGCCAGCAGCGGGACCTTTAGAAATGAGCAGTTCTTC	TRBJ2-1	.	.	TRBV10-2
CASSRTSSGNTIYF	TGTGCCAGCAGTAGGACAAGCTCTGGAAACACCATATATTTT	TRBJ1-3	once	.	TRBV6-5
CASSSMPGYTF	TGTGCCAGCAGTAGCATGCCCGGCTACACCTTC	TRBJ1-2	.	.	TRBV28
CASTLADSYEQYF	TGTGCCAGCACCCTAGCGGACTCCTACGAGCAGTACTTC	TRBJ2-7	few	TRBD2	TRBV6-6
CASGLEYQETQYF	TGTGCTAGTGGTTTGGAGTACCAAGAGACCCAGTACTTC	TRBJ2-5	once	.	TRBV12-5